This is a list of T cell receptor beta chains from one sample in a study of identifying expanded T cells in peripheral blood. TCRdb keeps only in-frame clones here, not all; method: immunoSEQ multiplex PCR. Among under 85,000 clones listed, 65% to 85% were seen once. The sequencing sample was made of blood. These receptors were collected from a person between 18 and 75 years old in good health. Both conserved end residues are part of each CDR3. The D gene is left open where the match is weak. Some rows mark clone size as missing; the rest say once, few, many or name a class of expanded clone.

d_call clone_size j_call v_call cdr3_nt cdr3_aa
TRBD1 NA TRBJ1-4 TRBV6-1 TGTGCCAGCAGGGGGACAGTCGAAAAACTGTTTTTT CASRGTVEKLFF
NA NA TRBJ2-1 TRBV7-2 TGTGCCAGCAGCTTATCAGATTCCTACAATGAGCAGTTCTTC CASSLSDSYNEQFF
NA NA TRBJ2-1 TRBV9 TGTGCCAGCACCGACGCCTTCGACAATGAGCAGTTCTTC CASTDAFDNEQFF
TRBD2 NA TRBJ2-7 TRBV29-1 TGCAGCGTTGGTGGGACTAGCAACTACGAGCAGTACTTC CSVGGTSNYEQYF
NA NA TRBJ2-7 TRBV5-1 TGCGCCAGCAGCTTGGAGGCAGATTCCGAGCAGTACTTC CASSLEADSEQYF
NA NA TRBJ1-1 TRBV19 TGTGCCAGTAGTATAGATCAATGGGACACTGAAGCTTTCTTT CASSIDQWDTEAFF
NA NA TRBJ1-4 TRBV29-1 TGCAGCGTTGCGGGCAGTGGAGGTGAAAAACTGTTTTTT CSVAGSGGEKLFF
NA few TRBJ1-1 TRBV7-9 TGTGCCAGCAGCTCCGGGACGGTTAACACTGAAGCTTTCTTT CASSSGTVNTEAFF
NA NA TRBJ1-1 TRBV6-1 TGTGCCAGCAGTGCCACAGCCAACACTGAAGCTTTCTTT CASSATANTEAFF
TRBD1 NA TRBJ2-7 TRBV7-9 TGTGCCAGCAGCAACCCGGGACAGGCCTACGAGCAGTACTTC CASSNPGQAYEQYF
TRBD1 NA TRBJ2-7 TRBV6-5 TGTGCCAGCAGTCTCTCTGCAGGGGGCAGGTACGAGCAGTACTTC CASSLSAGGRYEQYF
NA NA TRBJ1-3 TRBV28 TGTGCCAGCAGTGCAGGCTCTGGAAACACCATATATTTT CASSAGSGNTIYF
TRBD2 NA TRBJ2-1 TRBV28 TGTGCCAGCAGTTTCCCAAGCGGGAGAGGATTCAATGAGCAGTTCTTC CASSFPSGRGFNEQFF
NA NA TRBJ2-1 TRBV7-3 TGTGCCAGCAGCTTCCAATTAGGGGAGCAGTTCTTC CASSFQLGEQFF
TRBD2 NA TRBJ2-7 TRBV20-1 TGCAGTGCTCCCCCGGGAGGGGTGCAGTACTTC CSAPPGGVQYF
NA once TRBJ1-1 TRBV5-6 TGTGCCAGCAGCTTGACTGTCCGGACTGAAGCTTTCTTT CASSLTVRTEAFF
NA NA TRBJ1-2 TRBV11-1 TGTGCCAGCAGCTTATTCGGGGACGGGGCCCTCTATGGCTACACCTTC CASSLFGDGALYGYTF